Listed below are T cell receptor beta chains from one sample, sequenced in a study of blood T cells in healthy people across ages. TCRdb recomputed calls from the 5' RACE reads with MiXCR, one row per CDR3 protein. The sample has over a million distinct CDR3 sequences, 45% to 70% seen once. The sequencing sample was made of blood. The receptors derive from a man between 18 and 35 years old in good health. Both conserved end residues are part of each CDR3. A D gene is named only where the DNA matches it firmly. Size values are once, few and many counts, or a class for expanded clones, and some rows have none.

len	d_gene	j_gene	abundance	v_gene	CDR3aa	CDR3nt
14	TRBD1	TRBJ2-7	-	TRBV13	CASSFRDRNHEQYF	TGTGCCAGCAGCTTTAGGGACAGGAACCACGAGCAGTACTTC
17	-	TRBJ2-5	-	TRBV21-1	CASSKENGAGCQETQYF	TGTGCCAGCAGCAAAGAGAACGGGGCAGGTTGTCAAGAGACCCAGTACTTC
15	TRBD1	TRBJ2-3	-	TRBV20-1	CSARAPRGPTDTQYF	TGCAGTGCTAGAGCACCGAGGGGGCCCACAGATACGCAGTATTTT
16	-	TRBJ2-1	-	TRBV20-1	CSARVGRGSSYNEQFF	TGCAGTGCTAGAGTGGGGCGGGGTAGCTCCTACAATGAGCAGTTCTTC
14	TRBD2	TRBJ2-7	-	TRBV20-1	CSAGLAGVFSEQYF	TGCAGTGCCGGACTAGCGGGAGTGTTCTCCGAGCAGTACTTC
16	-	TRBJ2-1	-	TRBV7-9	CASSIGGTASYNEQFF	TGTGCCAGCAGCATAGGCGGGACAGCCTCCTACAATGAGCAGTTCTTC
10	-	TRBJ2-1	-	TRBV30	CAWSLREQFF	TGTGCCTGGAGCCTACGTGAGCAGTTCTTC
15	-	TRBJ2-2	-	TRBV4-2	CASSQGRVGTGELFF	TGTGCCAGCAGCCAAGGAAGGGTTGGTACCGGGGAGCTGTTTTTT
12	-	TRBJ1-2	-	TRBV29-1	CSVEGGKDGYTF	TGCAGCGTTGAAGGGGGAAAGGATGGCTACACCTTC
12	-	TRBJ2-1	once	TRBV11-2	CASTQGAHEQFF	TGTGCCAGCACCCAGGGCGCTCATGAGCAGTTCTTC
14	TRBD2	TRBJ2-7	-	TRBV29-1	CSVQSSGETYEQYF	TGCAGCGTTCAATCTAGCGGGGAGACCTACGAGCAGTACTTC
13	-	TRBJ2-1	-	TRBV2	CASSGVGMNEQFF	TGTGCCAGCAGTGGCGTAGGGATGAATGAGCAGTTCTTC
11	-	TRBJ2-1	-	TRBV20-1	CSARWSNEQFF	TGCAGTGCCCGGTGGAGTAATGAGCAGTTCTTC
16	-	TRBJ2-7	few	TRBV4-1	CASSQVRSSREPEQYF	TGCGCCAGCAGCCAAGTCCGGAGTAGCCGAGAGCCCGAGCAGTACTTC
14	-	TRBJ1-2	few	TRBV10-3	CAISETGRVYGYTF	TGTGCCATCAGTGAGACGGGCAGGGTCTATGGCTACACCTTC
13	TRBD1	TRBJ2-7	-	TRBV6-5	CARSYRDSYEQYF	TGTGCCAGAAGTTACCGGGACAGCTACGAGCAGTACTTC
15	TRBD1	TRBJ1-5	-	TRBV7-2	CASSFGTGEHQPQHF	TGTGCCAGCAGCTTCGGGACAGGAGAACATCAGCCCCAGCATTTT
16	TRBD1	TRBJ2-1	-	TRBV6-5	CASTSPTSRQGHEQFF	TGTGCCAGCACCAGCCCAACCTCCCGACAGGGTCATGAGCAGTTCTTC
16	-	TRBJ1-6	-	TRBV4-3	CASSQDGGRSNSALHF	TGCGCCAGCAGCCAAGATGGGGGCCGATCAAATTCAGCCCTCCACTTT
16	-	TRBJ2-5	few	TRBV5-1	CASNPNYDGNQETQYF	TGCGCCAGCAATCCGAACTACGACGGTAACCAAGAGACCCAGTACTTC
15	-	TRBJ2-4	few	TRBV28	CASRPSVGDKNIQYF	TGTGCCAGCAGACCTAGTGTTGGTGACAAAAACATTCAGTACTTC
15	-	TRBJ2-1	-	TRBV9	CASTTGYNPLNEQFF	TGTGCCAGCACGACGGGGTATAATCCACTCAATGAGCAGTTCTTC
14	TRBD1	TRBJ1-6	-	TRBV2	CASSWDRGYSPLHF	TGTGCCAGCAGTTGGGACAGGGGATATTCACCCCTCCACTTT
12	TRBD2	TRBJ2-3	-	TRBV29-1	CSVGGGVADLYF	TGCAGCGTGGGGGGGGGTGTAGCGGATTTGTATTTT
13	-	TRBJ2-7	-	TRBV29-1	CSATGDPTYEQYF	TGCAGCGCAACAGGAGACCCGACCTACGAGCAGTACTTC
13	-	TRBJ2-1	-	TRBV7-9	CASQDMAHNEQFF	TGTGCTAGCCAAGACATGGCACACAATGAGCAGTTCTTC
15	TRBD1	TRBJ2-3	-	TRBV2	CAREDRADLTDTQYF	TGTGCCAGGGAGGACAGGGCTGACCTCACAGATACGCAGTATTTT
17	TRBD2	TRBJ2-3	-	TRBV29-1	CSVVGGLAGEGWYTQYF	TGCAGCGTTGTTGGAGGACTAGCGGGGGAGGGGTGGTATACGCAGTATTTT
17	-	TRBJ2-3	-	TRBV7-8	CASSTIEGLSVTDTQYF	TGTGCCAGCAGCACAATAGAGGGGTTATCTGTCACAGATACGCAGTATTTT
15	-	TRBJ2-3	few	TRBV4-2	CASSQVVGSTDTQYF	TGTGCCAGCAGCCAAGTAGTTGGGAGCACAGATACGCAGTATTTT
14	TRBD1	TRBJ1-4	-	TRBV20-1	CSAMETGRGEKLFF	TGCAGTGCCATGGAGACAGGGAGGGGCGAAAAACTGTTTTTT